This T cell receptor (beta chain) originates from a study of T cells in Graves' hyperthyroidism and ophthalmopathy. General study results and limits: Blood also showed most of the thyroid clonotypes that were expanded above 0.001.

RNA transcripts yielded amplified TCR beta CDR3 regions. When the TCR CDR3 underwent first-round RT-PCR, the HTBI primer set was used. TCRdb itself ran the multiplex PCR reads through MiXCR, one entry per CDR3 protein. Of approximately 560,000 distinct CDR3 sequences detected, 15% to 18% appear once; the ten largest clones hold under 8%. Using more than 7.5 ml of fresh peripheral blood, PBMCs were prepared. Notes on this clonotype: Its antigen is unknown.

The sequence derives from a young woman with Graves' hyperthyroidism. Specimen: blood.

CDR3 in DNA: TGTGCCAGCAGTTACCCCTATTCGTACGAGCAGTACTTC. Protein sequence: CASSYPYSYEQYF. The V and J genes are TRBV6-9 and TRBJ2-7; D remains ambiguous. Germline V gene sequence: CDR1 MNHGY, CDR2 SVAAGI. Trimming took 3 bases from V and 4 from J, leaving 10 bases between them. This CDR3 has 13 residues.